This TCR beta chain was sequenced in a study of blood T cell repertoires in COVID-19. The assay was immunoSEQ multiplex PCR, and TCRdb's table has in-frame clones only and misses some. Of roughly 380,000 clones listed, 88% are singletons. Per germline, CDR1 ENHRY and CDR2 SYGVKD. Trimming took off 3 bases at V and 0 bases at J, with 2 bases between the two ends. The CDR3 has 12 amino acids. The sequence came from a woman aged 30 to 39 who had been exposed to COVID-19. Sequencing was carried out using PBMCs or T cells enriched from blood (not recorded which). The chain has TRBV10-3 and TRBJ1-1, with unresolved D. Written as DNA, the CDR3 is TGTGCCATCAGTGACATGAACACTGAAGCTTTCTTT. Protein product: CAISDMNTEAFF.